The entry below describes one T cell receptor (beta chain). Its specificity is not known. The protocol was immunoSEQ multiplex PCR, while the TCRdb copy is restricted to in-frame clones and leaves out a portion. The sample yields about 160,000 clones, approximately 90% seen once. The data are from a study of cytomegalovirus exposure and HLA in healthy donors. In the study overall: In a later analysis, it was reported that the approximately 120 validation repertoires had been produced on the same platform as the roughly 700 repertoires belonging to the first cohort. General study findings and limits: First-cohort TCR clusters tended to co-occur in the 120 or so validation repertoires, a later analysis found. In vitro experiments confirmed that a few CMV-associated chains were specific for CMV antigens.

Trimming removed 0 bases from V and 2 bases from J; junction bases left unmatched: 12. The CDR3 sequence is 19 residues long. Germline lookup yields CDR1 MGHRA and CDR2 YSYEKL. Sequenced input: PBMCs. This rearrangement joins TRBV4-1 to TRBJ2-3; the match to TRBD2 covers 9 bases. The TCR sequence derives from a man aged 18 to 30 in good health and CMV-seronegative. Written as DNA, the CDR3 is TGCGCCAGCAGCCAAGACAGTAAGAGGCTAGCGGGGTACACAGATACGCAGTATTTT. Translated, it gives CASSQDSKRLAGYTDTQYF.